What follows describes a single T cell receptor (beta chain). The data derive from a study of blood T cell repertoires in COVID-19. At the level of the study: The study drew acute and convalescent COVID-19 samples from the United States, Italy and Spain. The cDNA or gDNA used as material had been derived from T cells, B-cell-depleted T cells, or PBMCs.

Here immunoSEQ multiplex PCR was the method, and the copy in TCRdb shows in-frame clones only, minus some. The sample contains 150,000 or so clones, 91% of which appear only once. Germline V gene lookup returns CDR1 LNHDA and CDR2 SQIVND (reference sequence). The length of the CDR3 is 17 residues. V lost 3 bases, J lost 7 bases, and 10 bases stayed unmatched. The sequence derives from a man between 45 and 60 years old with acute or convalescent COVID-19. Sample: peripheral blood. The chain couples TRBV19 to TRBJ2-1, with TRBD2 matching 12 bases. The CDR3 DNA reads TGTGCCAGTAGTATCCCCCCCCGGCTAGCGGGAGGGAATGAGCAGTTCTTC. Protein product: CASSIPPRLAGGNEQFF.